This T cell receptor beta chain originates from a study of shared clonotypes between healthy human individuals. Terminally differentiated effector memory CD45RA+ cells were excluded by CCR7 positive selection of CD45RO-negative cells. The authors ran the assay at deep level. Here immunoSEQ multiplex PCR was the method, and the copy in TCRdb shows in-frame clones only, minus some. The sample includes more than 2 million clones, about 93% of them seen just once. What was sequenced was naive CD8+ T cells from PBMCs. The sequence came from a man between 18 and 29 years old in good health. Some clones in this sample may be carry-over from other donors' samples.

CDR3 residues: CASSQPLERELTDTQYF. CDR3 DNA sequence: TGCGCCAGCAGCCAACCATTGGAGCGGGAGCTCACAGATACGCAGTATTTT. V gene TRBV5-1 combines with J gene TRBJ2-3; 8 bases map to TRBD2. Germline CDR1 reads SGHRS; CDR2 reads YFSETQ. Losses at the gene ends were 4 bases for V and 2 bases for J; bases not matched to a gene: 12. This CDR3 is built from 17 residues.